This TCR beta chain derives from a study of cytomegalovirus exposure and HLA in healthy donors. The study ran its PCR with 60 Vbeta and 13 Jbeta primers. The assay was immunoSEQ multiplex PCR, and TCRdb's table has in-frame clones only and misses some. The table has approximately 110,000 clones, around 67% seen once. Trimming cost V 3 bases and J 4 bases; bases outside gene matches: 7. CDR1 is SGDLS and CDR2 is YYNGEE in the germline V gene. The CDR3 has 16 amino acids. The chain uses TRBV9 and TRBJ2-2; the match to TRBD2 covers 9 bases. The sequenced sample consisted of PBMCs. The sequence came from a man between 60 and 75 years old in good health and CMV-seropositive. The CDR3 coding sequence is TGTGCCAGCAGCGAACGCGGGGGGGCGGGCACCGGGGAGCTGTTTTTT. Protein: CASSERGGAGTGELFF.